These T cell receptor beta chains were read from a single sample in a study of blood T cell repertoires in COVID-19. The protocol was immunoSEQ multiplex PCR, while the TCRdb copy is restricted to in-frame clones and leaves out a portion. The sample records some 180,000 clones, about 78% being singletons. Sequenced input: peripheral blood. These receptors came from a woman between 45 and 65 years old with active or convalescent COVID-19. Both conserved end residues are part of each CDR3. A D gene is named only where the DNA matches it firmly. Some rows mark clone size as missing; the rest say once, few, many or name a class of expanded clone.

TRBJ2-1,TRBD1,17,.,TRBV27,TGTGCCAGCAGTTTATCCTCCGGACAGGGCCCCTACAATGAGCAGTTCTTC,CASSLSSGQGPYNEQFF
TRBJ1-4,.,14,.,TRBV9,TGTGCCAGCAGCGAGGACATCCGGAATGAAAAACTGTTTTTT,CASSEDIRNEKLFF
TRBJ2-5,TRBD1,14,once,TRBV6-5,TGTGCCAGCAGTTACGGACAGGGGATGGAGACCCAGTACTTC,CASSYGQGMETQYF
TRBJ2-6,.,16,few,TRBV19,TGTGCCAGTAGTTTTGGACAGTCCCCTGGGGCCAACGTCCTGACTTTC,CASSFGQSPGANVLTF
TRBJ2-7,TRBD1,14,.,TRBV7-2,TGTGCCAGCAGTGACAACAGGGGCCCCTACGAGCAGTACTTC,CASSDNRGPYEQYF
TRBJ2-7,.,13,.,TRBV25-1,TGTGCCAGCAGGGACAGCTTTACCCACGAGCAGTACTTC,CASRDSFTHEQYF
TRBJ1-5,TRBD1,14,.,TRBV19,TGTGCCAGTAGCGTTACAGGGGGAAATCAGCCCCAGCATTTT,CASSVTGGNQPQHF
TRBJ2-7,TRBD2,15,.,TRBV28,TGTGCCAGCAGTCCTAGCGGGAGCCTCTCCTACGAGCAGTACTTC,CASSPSGSLSYEQYF
TRBJ2-1,.,14,.,TRBV2,TGTGCCAGCAACTTCAGGGATTCCCACAATGAGCAGTTCTTC,CASNFRDSHNEQFF
TRBJ2-5,TRBD2,16,.,TRBV7-8,TGTGCCAGCAGCATCTTCGCGGGGGACCGTGGGGAGACCCAGTACTTC,CASSIFAGDRGETQYF
TRBJ1-5,TRBD1,15,.,TRBV2,TGTGCCGCTCGGTATCCAGGACAGGCCAATCAGCCCCAGCATTTT,CAARYPGQANQPQHF
TRBJ1-1,TRBD1,13,few,TRBV9,TGTGCCATCTTTAACAGGGGGGGTACTGAAGCTTTCTTT,CAIFNRGGTEAFF
TRBJ2-2,TRBD1,13,.,TRBV5-6,TGTGCCAGCAGCTGGGGACAGACCGGGGAGCTGTTTTTT,CASSWGQTGELFF
TRBJ1-2,.,15,.,TRBV27,TGTGCCAGCAGTTTATTGTCGACAGGACCAGGAGGCTACACCTTC,CASSLLSTGPGGYTF
TRBJ1-2,.,14,.,TRBV9,TGTGCCAGCAGCACTGGGACATCCCTCTATGGCTACACCTTC,CASSTGTSLYGYTF
TRBJ2-1,TRBD1,14,.,TRBV29-1,TGCAGCGTTGTTCCAGGGGGCTCCTACAATGAGCAGTTCTTC,CSVVPGGSYNEQFF
TRBJ1-1,TRBD1,14,.,TRBV28,TGTGCCAGCAGTTTATGGGACAGGCCCACTGAAGCTTTCTTT,CASSLWDRPTEAFF
TRBJ1-5,TRBD1,13,.,TRBV2,TGTGCCAGCCGGGACAGCGCTAATCAGCCCCAGCATTTT,CASRDSANQPQHF
TRBJ2-7,TRBD1,14,medium-sized,TRBV30,TGTGCCTGGAGTTTCCGGACAGGGTTCTACGAGCAGTACTTC,CAWSFRTGFYEQYF
TRBJ2-6,.,21,.,TRBV24-1,TGTGCCACCAGTGATCGGAAGCGACAGCCCGGACAGAGCTCTGGGGCCAACGTCCTGACTTTC,CATSDRKRQPGQSSGANVLTF
TRBJ2-3,TRBD1,14,.,TRBV30,TGTGCCTGGAGTTGGAGGGGGACAGGAGATACGCAGTATTTT,CAWSWRGTGDTQYF
TRBJ2-1,TRBD1,13,.,TRBV29-1,TGCAGCGGCGGCCGGGACAGGGAAAATGAGCAGTTCTTC,CSGGRDRENEQFF
TRBJ1-2,.,13,.,TRBV6-5,TGTGCCAGCACCCGACAGGCTAACTATGGCTACACCTTC,CASTRQANYGYTF
TRBJ1-3,.,14,.,TRBV18,TGTGCCAGCTCACCACAGGGGCCAGGAAACACCATATATTTT,CASSPQGPGNTIYF
TRBJ2-7,.,17,.,TRBV27,TGTGCCAGCAGTTTAAGGCCAGGTACAATTCTTTCCTACGAGCAGTACTTC,CASSLRPGTILSYEQYF
TRBJ2-1,.,15,.,TRBV11-1,TGTGCCAGCAGCCTGAGCAGGGGATCCTACAATGAGCAGTTCTTC,CASSLSRGSYNEQFF
TRBJ1-2,TRBD1,15,.,TRBV2,TGTGCCAGCAGAGCCGGGACAGGGAGCAACTATGGCTACACCTTC,CASRAGTGSNYGYTF
TRBJ1-2,TRBD1,14,few,TRBV7-2,TGTGCCAGCAGCTTAGCGGGACAGGGGGAAAGTCACACCTTC,CASSLAGQGESHTF
TRBJ1-5,.,13,.,TRBV12-3/TRBV12-4,TGTGCCAGCAGTTTAACCGGAGATCAGCCCCAGCATTTT,CASSLTGDQPQHF
TRBJ2-2,TRBD2,19,.,TRBV9,TGTGCCAGCAGCGTCGACCCGGGACTAGCGGGGACGAACACCGGGGAGCTGTTTTTT,CASSVDPGLAGTNTGELFF
TRBJ1-1,.,17,.,TRBV30,TGTGCCTGGAGGGAAACGGGGAAAGGGGGAGCCGACACTGAAGCTTTCTTT,CAWRETGKGGADTEAFF
TRBJ2-3,TRBD2,18,.,TRBV4-2,TGTGCCAGCAGCCACGGACTAGCGGGGGGGCCTTTCAAAGATACGCAGTATTTT,CASSHGLAGGPFKDTQYF
TRBJ1-1,.,16,.,TRBV4-1,TGCGCCAGCAGCCAAGCTTCGGGCAGGCCCGGGGAAGAAGCTTTCTTT,CASSQASGRPGEEAFF
TRBJ1-4,.,14,.,TRBV29-1,TGCAGCGTTGCGCGGTCAAGGACTAATGAAAAACTGTTTTTT,CSVARSRTNEKLFF
TRBJ2-7,.,12,.,TRBV30,TGTGCCTGGAGTGCGACTTCCTACGAGCAGTACTTC,CAWSATSYEQYF
TRBJ1-1,TRBD1,16,.,TRBV5-5,TGTGCCAGCATCTTGACAGGGGGAAATTTGGGCACTGAAGCTTTCTTT,CASILTGGNLGTEAFF
TRBJ2-1,.,13,.,TRBV5-6,TGTGCCAGCAGCTGGGGGCAGGGAAGTGAGCAGTTCTTC,CASSWGQGSEQFF
TRBJ2-5,.,13,.,TRBV11-2,TGTGCCAGCAGCGGGGGGGCCAGAGAGACCCAGTACTTC,CASSGGARETQYF
TRBJ1-2,TRBD1,16,.,TRBV4-3,TGCGCCAGCAGCCAAGAAGACTGGACAGGGAATAGTGGCTACACCTTC,CASSQEDWTGNSGYTF
TRBJ1-2,.,16,.,TRBV7-2,TGTGCCAGCAGCTTCCCGGGGAAACCTAGGAACTATGGCTACACCTTC,CASSFPGKPRNYGYTF
TRBJ2-5,.,13,once,TRBV3-1/TRBV3-2,TGTGCCAGCAGCCAAGTAGTCACGGGGACCCAGTACTTC,CASSQVVTGTQYF
TRBJ2-2,.,14,.,TRBV4-3,TGCGCCAGCAGCCAAGGTTCAGGGGCCGGGGAGCTGTTTTTT,CASSQGSGAGELFF
TRBJ2-1,.,14,.,TRBV18,TGTGCCAGCTCACCGGCTAGCTCCTACAATGAGCAGTTCTTC,CASSPASSYNEQFF
TRBJ2-3,TRBD2,17,.,TRBV4-2,TGTGCCAGCAGCCAAGACCCTAGCGGGAGCCCGAGGGATACGCAGTATTTT,CASSQDPSGSPRDTQYF
TRBJ1-2,.,14,.,TRBV5-1,TGCGCCAGCAGCTTATCAAGAGCTAACTATGGCTACACCTTC,CASSLSRANYGYTF
TRBJ2-3,TRBD2,18,.,TRBV19,TGTGCCAGTACCTCAGGGTATTTTAGCGGGGGGCCAACAGATACGCAGTATTTT,CASTSGYFSGGPTDTQYF
TRBJ2-5,TRBD1,15,.,TRBV7-3,TGTGCCAGCAGCCCGGCCGGGACAGCGAAAGAGACCCAGTACTTC,CASSPAGTAKETQYF
TRBJ2-4,TRBD1,14,.,TRBV11-2,TGTGCCAGCAGCCCAACCGGGACAGGGGACATTCAGTACTTC,CASSPTGTGDIQYF